The clone carrying this T cell receptor beta chain has a handful of counts. The antigen is not known. These data belong to a study of T cells after yellow fever vaccination. Study results and limitations: Primary-vaccination clones mostly resurfaced post-booster (approximately 96% CD4, 75% to 90% CD8). Though weaker, the secondary response peaked faster, on day 5 versus 15.

Germline CDR1 and CDR2: MDHEN and SYDVKM. Trimming removed 7 bases at V and 4 bases at J, with 13 bases between. The CDR3 length is 14 residues. Researchers made TCR cDNA using 5'RACE template switching, and this step added a universal primer site and UMIs. Using its own MiXCR run on the 5' RACE reads, TCRdb lists one record per CDR3 protein. The table shows approximately 550,000 distinct CDR3 sequences, with 15% to 20% occurring only once. This specimen was PBMCs, taken 15 days after the yellow fever booster vaccination. V gene TRBV28 combines with J gene TRBJ2-2, with D maybe TRBD1 (5 bases). The TCR comes from a man aged 25-45 years who received the YFV17D yellow fever vaccine. The CDR3 spells CASIPQGFTGELFF. CDR3 bases: TGTGCCAGCATACCGCAGGGCTTCACCGGGGAGCTGTTTTTT.